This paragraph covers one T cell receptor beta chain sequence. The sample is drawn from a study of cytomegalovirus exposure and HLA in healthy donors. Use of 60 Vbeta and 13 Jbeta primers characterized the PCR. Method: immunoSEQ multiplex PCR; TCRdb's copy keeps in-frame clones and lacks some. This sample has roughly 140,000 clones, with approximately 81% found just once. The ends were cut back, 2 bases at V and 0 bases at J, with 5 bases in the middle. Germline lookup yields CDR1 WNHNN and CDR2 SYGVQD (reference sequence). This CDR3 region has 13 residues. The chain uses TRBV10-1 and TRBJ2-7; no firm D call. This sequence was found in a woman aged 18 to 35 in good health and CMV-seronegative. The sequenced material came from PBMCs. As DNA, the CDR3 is TGCGCCAGCAGTGAGGCGGTCTCCTACGAGCAGTACTTC. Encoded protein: CASSEAVSYEQYF.